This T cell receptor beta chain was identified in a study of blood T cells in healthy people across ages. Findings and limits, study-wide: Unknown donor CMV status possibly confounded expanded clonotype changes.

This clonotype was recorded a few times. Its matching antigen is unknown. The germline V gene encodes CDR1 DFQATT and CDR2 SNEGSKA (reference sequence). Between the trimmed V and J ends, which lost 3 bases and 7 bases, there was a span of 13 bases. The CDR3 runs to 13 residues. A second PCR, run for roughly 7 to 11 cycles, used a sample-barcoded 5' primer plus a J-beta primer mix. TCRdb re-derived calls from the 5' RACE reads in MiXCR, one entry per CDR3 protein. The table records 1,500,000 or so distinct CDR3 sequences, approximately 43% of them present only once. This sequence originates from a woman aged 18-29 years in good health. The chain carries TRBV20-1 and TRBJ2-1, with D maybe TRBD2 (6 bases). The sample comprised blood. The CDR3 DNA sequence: TGCAGTGCTAGGCGGACGGGAGTAAATGAGCAGTTCTTC. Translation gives CSARRTGVNEQFF.